One TCR beta chain is described in this entry. Its matching antigen is unknown. These data come from a study of Ad26.COV2.S vaccination and SARS-CoV-2 variants. Study overall: Among those in the COV1001 Ad26.COV2.S trial arm was the donor.

Described treatment: 15 to 20 received Ad26.COV2.S at low or high dose, single or two shots; 5 received placebo; per-sample allocation not given. Collection of samples fell on day 63 after the first vaccine or placebo injection. Between the trimmed V and J ends, which lost 2 bases and 3 bases, there was a span of 19 bases. From germline, CDR1 is SGHVS and CDR2 FQNEAQ. CDR3 size: 17 residues. Clones were sequenced by immunoSEQ multiplex PCR, and TCRdb holds only the in-frame ones, with some missing. The top ten clones hold 3.4% of a sample with about 350,000 clones, roughly 84% of them seen once. Whole-study results and caveats: With respect to non-spike TCR breadth, vaccine and placebo recipients were similar.

The starting material was peripheral blood, obtained in a trial of Ad26.COV2.S vaccine versus placebo. J is TRBJ1-1 and V is TRBV7-8; TRBD1 might be the D (6 bases). This sequence was found in a person aged 18-65 years who received the Ad26.COV2.S COVID-19 vaccine or a placebo. CDR3 amino acids: CASSLWENRDAHTEAFF. As DNA, the CDR3 is TGTGCCAGCAGCTTATGGGAGAACAGGGACGCCCACACTGAAGCTTTCTTT.